This TCR beta chain appears in the sequencing data of a study of T cells in Graves' hyperthyroidism and ophthalmopathy. The CDR3 covers 18 residues. Trimming at V came to 2 bases and at J to 5 bases, leaving 15 bases not matched to a gene. Germline values: CDR1 KGHSH, CDR2 LQKENI. This clonotype was seen at least ten times. Its matching antigen is unknown. Study-wide points: Most clonotypes expanded in thyroid above 0.001 were likewise present in blood.

Researchers amplified the TCR beta CDR3 regions from RNA transcripts. The HTBI set primed first-round TCR CDR3 RT-PCR. Each CDR3 protein gets one entry after TCRdb re-called the multiplex PCR reads with MiXCR. The data show under 400,000 distinct CDR3 sequences, with over 20% seen just once and around 50% held by the top ten. Sequenced: blood. The chain joins TRBV18 to TRBJ1-5; 7 bases match TRBD1. The TCR sequence derives from a woman aged 45-59 years with Graves' hyperthyroidism. The CDR3, as DNA: TGTGCCAGCTCACCAGCGGGAAGGCAGGGGGAATGGTATCAGCCCCAGCATTTT. Its translation: CASSPAGRQGEWYQPQHF.